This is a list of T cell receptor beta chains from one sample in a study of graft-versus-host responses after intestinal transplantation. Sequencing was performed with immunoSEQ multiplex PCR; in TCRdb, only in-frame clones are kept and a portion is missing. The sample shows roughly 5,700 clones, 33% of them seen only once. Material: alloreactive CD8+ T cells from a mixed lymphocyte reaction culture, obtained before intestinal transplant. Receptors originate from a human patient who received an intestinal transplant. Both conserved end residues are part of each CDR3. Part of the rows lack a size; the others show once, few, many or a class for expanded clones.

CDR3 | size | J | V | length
CASSLGQGGRETQYF | . | TRBJ2-5 | TRBV6-5 | 15
CASSQEYRGFFVQPQHF | . | TRBJ1-5 | TRBV4-2 | 17
CASTEGGGDQETQYF | . | TRBJ2-5 | TRBV2 | 15
CASSDGRGLRDEQYF | . | TRBJ2-7 | TRBV2 | 15
CASSLGQNYGYTF | . | TRBJ1-2 | TRBV27 | 13
CASSYPRETQYF | . | TRBJ2-5 | TRBV6-6 | 12
CASRDTGILNNSPLHF | medium-sized | TRBJ1-6 | TRBV4-1 | 16
CASSLRHPYEQYF | . | TRBJ2-7 | TRBV7-6 | 13
CASSSPGLAGTDTQYF | . | TRBJ2-3 | TRBV27 | 16
CASRLADYNEQFF | medium-sized | TRBJ2-1 | TRBV11-2 | 13
CASSQSVNGTGDEKLFF | . | TRBJ1-4 | TRBV23-1 | 17
CASSFVRSGGLDGYTF | medium-sized | TRBJ1-2 | TRBV7-9 | 16
CASSLGGPRLEQFF | . | TRBJ2-1 | TRBV19 | 14
CASKEAGATMGETQYF | few | TRBJ2-5 | TRBV2 | 16
CASYLQGSNQPQHF | . | TRBJ1-5 | TRBV28 | 14
CASSQGLAYEQYF | medium-sized | TRBJ2-7 | TRBV4-1 | 13
CASRTDGGYPYEQYF | . | TRBJ2-7 | TRBV28 | 15
CASSSLLSYDGYTF | medium-sized | TRBJ1-2 | TRBV27 | 14
CASSFGQGSEQYF | . | TRBJ2-7 | TRBV7-6 | 13
CASTAGGVWWTQYF | . | TRBJ2-5 | TRBV2 | 14
CASSIDSMLAGSYNEQFF | . | TRBJ2-1 | TRBV19 | 18
CASSLGRLAGGPYNEQFF | few | TRBJ2-1 | TRBV11-1 | 18
CASSSQLNPYNEQFF | few | TRBJ2-1 | TRBV7-7 | 15
CASSYSRGQPQHF | few | TRBJ1-5 | TRBV6-5 | 13
CASSLRTGGSGANVLTF | . | TRBJ2-6 | TRBV7-9 | 17
CASTIGQSGVYGYTF | . | TRBJ1-2 | TRBV19 | 15
CASSENSPTDTQYF | few | TRBJ2-3 | TRBV6-1 | 14
CASSLRDYSIVIETQYF | . | TRBJ2-5 | TRBV7-2 | 17
CASSFPDRELHEQYF | . | TRBJ2-7 | TRBV7-8 | 15